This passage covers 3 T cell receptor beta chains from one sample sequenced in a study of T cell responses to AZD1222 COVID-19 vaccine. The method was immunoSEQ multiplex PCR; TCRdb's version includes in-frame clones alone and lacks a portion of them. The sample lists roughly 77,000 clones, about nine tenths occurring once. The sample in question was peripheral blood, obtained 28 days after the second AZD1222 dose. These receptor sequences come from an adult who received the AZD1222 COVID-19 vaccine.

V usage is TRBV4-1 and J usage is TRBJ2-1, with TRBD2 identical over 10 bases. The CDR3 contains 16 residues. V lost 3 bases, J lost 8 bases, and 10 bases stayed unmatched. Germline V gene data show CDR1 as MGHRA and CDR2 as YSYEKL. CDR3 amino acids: CASSHPTSGRAHEQFF. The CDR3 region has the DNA TGCGCCAGCAGCCACCCGACTAGCGGGCGGGCCCATGAGCAGTTCTTC.

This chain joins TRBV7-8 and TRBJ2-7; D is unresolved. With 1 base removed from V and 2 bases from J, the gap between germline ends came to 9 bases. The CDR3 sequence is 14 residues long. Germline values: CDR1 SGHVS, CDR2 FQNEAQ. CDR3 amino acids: CASSLVVRPYEQYF. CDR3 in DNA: TGTGCCAGCAGCTTAGTCGTTAGACCCTACGAGCAGTACTTC.

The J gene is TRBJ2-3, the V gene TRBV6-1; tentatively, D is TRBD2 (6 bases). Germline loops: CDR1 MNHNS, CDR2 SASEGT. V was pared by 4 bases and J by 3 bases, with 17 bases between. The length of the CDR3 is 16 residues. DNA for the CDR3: TGTGCCAGCAGTGCCCAACTAGCTGGTTATACAGATACGCAGTATTTT. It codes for CASSAQLAGYTDTQYF.